The 22 T cell receptor beta chains below were found in one sample sequenced in a study of blood T cells in healthy people across ages. The use of a sample-barcoded 5' primer and a J-beta primer mix characterized a second PCR of roughly 7 to 12 cycles. MiXCR was run by TCRdb on the 5' RACE reads, yielding one entry per CDR3 protein. The sample records 600,000 to 1,000,000 distinct CDR3 sequences, 58% being singletons. Sequences were obtained from blood. Source of these receptors: a man in his thirties or forties in good health.

The chain has TRBV6-2 or TRBV6-3 and TRBJ2-7; 8 positions agree with TRBD1. Germline V CDR1 and CDR2: MNHEY, SVGEGT. V was clipped by 4 bases and J by 0 bases; unmatched bases: 8. This CDR3 contains 16 residues. The DNA of the CDR3 is TGTGCCAGCAGTTCCATAAGGACAGGGAACTCCTACGAGCAGTACTTC. It specifies CASSSIRTGNSYEQYF.

V and J are TRBV6-2 or TRBV6-3 and TRBJ2-7; D uncertain. V lost 6 bases, J lost 1 base, and 10 bases lay in between. Germline V gene data show CDR1 as MNHEY and CDR2 as SVGEGT. The length of the CDR3 is 13 residues. The CDR3 coding sequence is TGTGCCAGCAGAGGCCCCGTGTCCTACGAGCAGTACTTC. Translation: CASRGPVSYEQYF.

The chain carries TRBV3-1 and TRBJ1-6; maybe TRBD1 (5 bases). CDR3 size: 15 residues. The germline V and J ends were trimmed by 11 bases and 1 base, with 15 bases remaining between them. Germline CDR1 reads LGHDT; CDR2 reads YNNKEL (reference sequence). CDR3 in amino acids: CASGGVESYNSPLHF. The CDR3 DNA reads TGTGCCTCCGGGGGGGTAGAGTCCTATAATTCACCCCTCCACTTT. The full variable domain, in which reference TRBV3-1 and TRBJ1-6 provide the parts outside the CDR3, is DTAVSQTPKYLVTQMGNDKSIKCEQNLGHDTMYWYKQDSKKFLKIMFSYNNKELIINETVPNRFSPKSPDKAHLNLHINSLELGDSAVYFCASGGVESYNSPLHFGNGTRLTVT.

This clonotype was counted only a few times. The chain has TRBV20-1 and TRBJ2-1; TRBD2 matches at 13 bases. The CDR3 has 16 residues. Losses at the gene ends were 3 bases for V and 9 bases for J; bases not matched to a gene: 11. Per the germline V gene, CDR1 is DFQATT and CDR2 is SNEGSKA (reference sequence). The CDR3 here is CSASVSGLAGEGEQFF. CDR3 DNA sequence: TGCAGTGCTAGCGTTTCCGGACTAGCGGGAGAGGGTGAGCAGTTCTTC.

The chain recombines TRBV6-5 with TRBJ2-7; 8 bases line up with TRBD1. This CDR3 comprises 15 residues. The V gene's germline CDR1 is MNHEY and CDR2 SVGAGI. The trim removed 9 bases at V and 3 bases at J, leaving 13 bases unmatched. The CDR3 reads CASSGPGTGFYEQYF. The CDR3 DNA sequence: TGTGCCAGTAGTGGCCCCGGGACAGGCTTCTACGAGCAGTACTTC.

In this sample, this clonotype turned up once. The J gene is TRBJ2-5, the V gene TRBV27; D may be TRBD1 (5 bases). Germline V lookup: CDR1 MNHEY, CDR2 SMNVEV (reference sequence). This CDR3 is 12 amino acids long. V was shortened by 7 bases and J by 2 bases, with 8 bases between the two germline ends. The DNA for the CDR3 is TGTGCCAGCATTCAGGGACAAGAGACCCAGTACTTC. It is translated as CASIQGQETQYF.

This clonotype was observed a few times. The rearrangement links TRBV4-2 to TRBJ2-3; TRBD1 or TRBD2 may be the D gene (5 bases each). Trimming stripped 6 bases from V and 2 bases from J, with 15 bases between. CDR3 length: 15 residues. Per the germline V gene, CDR1 is LGHNA and CDR2 is YNFKEQ. CDR3: CASRDTGTLTDTQYF. CDR3 in DNA: TGTGCCAGCAGGGATACCGGGACCCTCACAGATACGCAGTATTTT.

Of note for this clonotype: One end of the junction fails to match germline, which may point to a read error. The chain couples TRBV7-7 to TRBJ2-1; D assignment may be TRBD1 or TRBD2 (5 bases each). The CDR3 spans 17 residues. Germline values: CDR1 SSHAT, CDR2 FNYEAQ (reference sequence). For the CDR3, the DNA is TGTGCTAGCAGCTTAGAAGACGGTGGGGGTTTTGGCAATGAGCAGTTCTTC. It translates to CASSLEDGGGFGNEQFF.

The chain employs TRBV5-1 and TRBJ1-2; no clear D. CDR3 length: 13 residues. Germline V gene sequence: CDR1 SGHRS, CDR2 YFSETQ. V gave up 4 bases and J gave up 5 bases, with 12 bases separating them. The CDR3 bases are TGCGCCAGCAGCACCGGTGGATCTTATGGCTACACCTTC. Residues: CASSTGGSYGYTF.

The rearrangement joins TRBV7-2 to TRBJ2-3; unclear D gene. Germline lookup yields CDR1 SGHTA and CDR2 FQGNSA. The length of the CDR3 is 13 residues. Trimming took off 5 bases at V and 5 bases at J, with 11 bases between the two ends. The CDR3 DNA reads TGTGCCAGCAGCGTCGCCCCTGGAGATACGCAGTATTTT. It translates to CASSVAPGDTQYF.

The V and J genes are TRBV7-2 and TRBJ2-5; 7 nucleotides line up with TRBD1. Germline V lookup: CDR1 SGHTA, CDR2 FQGNSA. V dropped 7 bases and J dropped 2; count of bases not matched to a gene: 7. The CDR3 runs to 14 residues. The DNA for the CDR3 is TGTGCCAGCACCCGCCGACAGGGTCAAGAGACCCAGTACTTC. The encoded protein is CASTRRQGQETQYF.

This rearrangement joins TRBV7-2 to TRBJ1-2, with TRBD1 matching over 7 bases. The germline CDR1 and CDR2 sequences are SGHTA and FQGNSA. The CDR3 runs to 16 residues. With V trimmed by 5 bases and J by 1 base, 10 bases remained unmatched. CDR3 sequence (DNA): TGTGCCAGCAGCCTGCAATCGGGACAGAGTAACTATGGCTACACCTTC. It encodes CASSLQSGQSNYGYTF.

The genes are TRBV15 and TRBJ2-5, with D perhaps matching TRBD2 (5 bases). The CDR3 runs 15 residues. The V and J ends lost 2 bases and 0 bases respectively, with 10 bases between them. CDR1 and CDR2 (germline): LNHNV, YYDKDF (reference sequence). CDR3 loop: CATSRNTADQETQYF. CDR3 in DNA: TGTGCCACCAGCAGAAATACAGCGGACCAAGAGACCCAGTACTTC.

The rearrangement joins TRBV6-5 to TRBJ2-7; possibly TRBD2 for D (7 bases). V lost 2 bases to trimming and J lost 7 bases, with 21 bases between them. Germline-derived CDR1 and CDR2 are MNHEY and SVGAGI. The CDR3 runs 16 residues. CDR3 bases: TGTGCCAGCAGTTACGGGGGGGCCGCTCGAGCGGATGAGCAGTACTTC. Translation: CASSYGGAARADEQYF.

The chain uses TRBV5-5 and TRBJ2-4; D unresolved. V lost 1 base and J 0 bases, leaving 8 bases between the germline ends. The CDR3 consists of 15 residues. Germline V CDR1 and CDR2: SGHKS, YYEKEE (reference sequence). CDR3 in DNA: TGTGCCAGCAGCTTGTATGGGCTAGCCAAAAACATTCAGTACTTC. It translates to CASSLYGLAKNIQYF.

The chain combines TRBV7-2 with TRBJ2-5, with 10 bases aligning to TRBD2. CDR3 size: 15 residues. Germline V lookup: CDR1 SGHTA, CDR2 FQGNSA. The V segment lost 8 bases and the J segment 7 bases; nucleotides outside the gene matches: 13. CDR3 sequence reads: CASRVAGGPGGTQYF. CDR3 coding DNA: TGTGCCAGCCGTGTAGCGGGGGGCCCCGGGGGGACCCAGTACTTC.

This chain links TRBV5-1 with TRBJ1-6; D is perhaps TRBD1 (6 bases). Per the germline V gene, CDR1 is SGHRS and CDR2 is YFSETQ. The ends were cut back, 1 base at V and 6 bases at J, with 8 bases in the middle. The CDR3 has 14 residues. The chain's CDR3 is CASSLKGGNSPLHF. CDR3 nucleotides: TGCGCCAGCAGCTTGAAGGGGGGTAATTCACCCCTCCACTTT.

In its sample, this clonotype was seen a few times. The chain joins TRBV9 to TRBJ1-2, with TRBD1 matching over 7 bases. Trimming cost V 0 bases and J 5 bases; bases outside gene matches: 7. This CDR3 spans 15 amino acids. Germline values: CDR1 SGDLS, CDR2 YYNGEE. CDR3 coding DNA: TGTGCCAGCAGCGTAGGTGGGACAGCGTATTATGGCTACACCTTC. This sequence encodes CASSVGGTAYYGYTF.

The gene calls are TRBV7-9 and TRBJ2-1; 13 bases fit TRBD2. The DNA end favors TRBJ2-7, so the J call may be wrong. The CDR3 is 20 residues long. Germline assignment: CDR1 SEHNR and CDR2 FQNEAQ (reference sequence). The CDR3 protein is CASSLARRTSGRWVLHEQYF. The CDR3 DNA reads TGTGCCAGCAGCTTAGCGCGAAGGACTAGCGGGAGATGGGTCCTACACGAGCAGTACTTC.

This clonotype appeared a few times. The chain joins TRBV27 to TRBJ2-7, with 9 bases fitting TRBD1. Germline CDR1 reads MNHEY; CDR2 reads SMNVEV (reference sequence). The CDR3 runs to 14 residues. V was clipped by 8 bases and J by 3 bases; unmatched bases: 8. CDR3 region: CASGTTGGYYEQYF. The CDR3 DNA reads as TGTGCCAGCGGGACGACAGGGGGGTACTACGAGCAGTACTTC.

This chain links TRBV30 with TRBJ2-3, with 9 bases identical to TRBD2. V shed 1 base, J shed 4 bases, and the junction held 3 bases outside the gene matches. The CDR3 length is 14 residues. CDR1 and CDR2 from the germline V gene are GTSNPN and SVGIG (reference sequence). CDR3 amino acids: CAWSGGLAADTQYF. The CDR3 DNA sequence: TGTGCCTGGAGTGGGGGACTAGCAGCAGATACGCAGTATTTT.

This clonotype was counted ten times or more. This chain uses TRBV2 with TRBJ2-5, with 11 bases fitting TRBD2. Trimming took 6 bases from V and 6 from J; bases not matched to a gene: 15. The CDR3 sequence is 17 residues long. The germline gives CDR1 SNHLY, CDR2 FYNNEI. The CDR3 sequence is CASRVSGGASFLKTQYF. In DNA, the CDR3 is TGTGCCAGCAGGGTTAGCGGGGGGGCGTCCTTTCTGAAGACCCAGTACTTC.